This T cell receptor (beta chain) is drawn from a study of post-analysis software for immune sequencing data. General study findings and limits: Four or five TRBV segments, TRBV5-6, TRBV5-1 and TRBV20-1 among them, were found more frequent in patients than controls. Samples prepared in the same batch strongly co-clustered by F measure. Normalized Chao1 diversity in multiple sclerosis patients fell significantly below that of controls.

Trimming took off 2 bases at V and 0 bases at J, with 17 bases between the two ends. CDR3 length equals 18 residues. The library was made from cDNA and included unique molecular identifiers. T cells numbering roughly 0.95 to 10 million yielded 500,000 to 550,000 cDNA molecules. Via MiXCR, TCRdb re-called the PCR reads, giving one row per CDR3 protein. Of hundreds of thousands of distinct CDR3 sequences in the sample, about 53% were seen once. Points on this clonotype: As yet, its antigen is unknown.

The TCR was taken from a girl aged 10-17 years with multiple sclerosis. The genes are TRBV12-3 or TRBV12-4 and TRBJ1-5; unclear D gene. Material: blood. CDR3 coding DNA: TGTGCCAGCAGTTTAAATGCAACGCCCCGACTTAGCAATCAGCCCCAGCATTTT. As protein: CASSLNATPRLSNQPQHF.